This T cell receptor (beta chain) was identified during a study of OX40 agonist ivuxolimab in advanced cancers. Clones were sequenced by immunoSEQ multiplex PCR, and TCRdb holds only the in-frame ones, with some missing. The table has tens of thousands of clones, about nine tenths seen once. The sequencing used CD4+ or CD8+ T cells sorted from blood, collected in a trial of the OX40 agonist ivuxolimab. The clonotype comes from an adult with an advanced solid tumor such as melanoma, head and neck, liver or kidney cancer.

CDR3 amino acids: CASSLEPGQAENYGYTF. CDR3 nucleotide sequence: TGCGCCAGCAGCTTGGAGCCGGGACAGGCCGAGAACTATGGCTACACCTTC. This chain connects TRBV5-1 to TRBJ1-2; 8 bases fit TRBD1. V was clipped by 0 bases and J by 2 bases; unmatched bases: 9. CDR1 SGHRS and CDR2 YFSETQ come from the germline V gene. This CDR3 comprises 17 residues. Combining the CDR3 with reference TRBV5-1 and TRBJ1-2 gives the whole variable domain KAGVTQTPRYLIKTRGQQVTLSCSPISGHRSVSWYQQTPGQGLQFLFEYFSETQRNKGNFPGRFSGRQFSNSRSEMNVSTLELGDSALYLCASSLEPGQAENYGYTFGSGTRLTVV.